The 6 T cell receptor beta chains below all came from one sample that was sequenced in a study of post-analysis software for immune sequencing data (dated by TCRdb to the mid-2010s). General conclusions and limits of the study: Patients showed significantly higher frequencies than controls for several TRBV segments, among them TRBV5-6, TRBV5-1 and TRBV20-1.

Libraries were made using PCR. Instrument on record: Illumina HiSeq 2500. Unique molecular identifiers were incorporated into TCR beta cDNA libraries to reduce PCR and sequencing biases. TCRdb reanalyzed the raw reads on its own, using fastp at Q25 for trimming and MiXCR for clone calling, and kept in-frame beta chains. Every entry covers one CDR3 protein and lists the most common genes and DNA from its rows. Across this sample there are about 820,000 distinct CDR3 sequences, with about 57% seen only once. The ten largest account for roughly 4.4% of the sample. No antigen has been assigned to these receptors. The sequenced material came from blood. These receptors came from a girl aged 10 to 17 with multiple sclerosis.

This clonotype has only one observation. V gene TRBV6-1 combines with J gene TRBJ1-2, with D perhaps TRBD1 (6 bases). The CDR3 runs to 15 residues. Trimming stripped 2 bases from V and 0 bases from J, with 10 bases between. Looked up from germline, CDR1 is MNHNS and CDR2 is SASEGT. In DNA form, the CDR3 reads TGTGCCAGCAGTGAAACAGGGATCTCTAACTATGGCTACACCTTC. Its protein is CASSETGISNYGYTF.

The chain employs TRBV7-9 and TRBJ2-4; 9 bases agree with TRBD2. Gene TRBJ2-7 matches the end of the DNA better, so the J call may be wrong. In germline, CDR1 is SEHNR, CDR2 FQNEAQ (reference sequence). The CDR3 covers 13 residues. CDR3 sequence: CASKTSGGLEQYF. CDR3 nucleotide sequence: TGTGCCAGCAAGACCAGCGGGGGGCTCGAGCAGTACTTC.

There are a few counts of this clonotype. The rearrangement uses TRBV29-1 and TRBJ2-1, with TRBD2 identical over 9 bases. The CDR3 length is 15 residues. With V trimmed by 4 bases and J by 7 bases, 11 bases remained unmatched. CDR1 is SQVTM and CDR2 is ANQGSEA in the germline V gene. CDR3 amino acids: CSVASGTSSGNEQFF. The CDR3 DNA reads TGCAGCGTTGCCTCCGGGACTAGCTCGGGGAATGAGCAGTTCTTC.

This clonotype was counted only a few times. The CDR3 DNA reads TGTGCCAGCAGCTGGACCAGCGGGGGGGGCTACAATGAGCAGTACTTC. Translation: CASSWTSGGGYNEQYF. The rearrangement links TRBV11-2 to TRBJ2-1; TRBD2 matches 10 bases. Gene TRBJ2-7 matches the end of the DNA better, so the J call may be wrong. Germline CDR1 and CDR2: SGHAT and FQNNGV. The CDR3 is 16 amino acids.

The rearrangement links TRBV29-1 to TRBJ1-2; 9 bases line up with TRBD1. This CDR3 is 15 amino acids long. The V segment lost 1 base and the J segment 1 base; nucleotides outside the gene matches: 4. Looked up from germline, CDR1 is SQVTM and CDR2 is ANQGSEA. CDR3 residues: CSVEARTGVNYGYTF. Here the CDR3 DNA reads TGCAGCGTTGAAGCGAGGACAGGGGTTAACTATGGCTACACCTTC.

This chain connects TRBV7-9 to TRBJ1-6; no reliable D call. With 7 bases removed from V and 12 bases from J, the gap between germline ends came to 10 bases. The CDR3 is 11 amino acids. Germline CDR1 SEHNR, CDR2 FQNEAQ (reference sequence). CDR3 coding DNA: TGTGCCAGCACCCTATGGGGACCCCTCCACTTT. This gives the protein CASTLWGPLHF.